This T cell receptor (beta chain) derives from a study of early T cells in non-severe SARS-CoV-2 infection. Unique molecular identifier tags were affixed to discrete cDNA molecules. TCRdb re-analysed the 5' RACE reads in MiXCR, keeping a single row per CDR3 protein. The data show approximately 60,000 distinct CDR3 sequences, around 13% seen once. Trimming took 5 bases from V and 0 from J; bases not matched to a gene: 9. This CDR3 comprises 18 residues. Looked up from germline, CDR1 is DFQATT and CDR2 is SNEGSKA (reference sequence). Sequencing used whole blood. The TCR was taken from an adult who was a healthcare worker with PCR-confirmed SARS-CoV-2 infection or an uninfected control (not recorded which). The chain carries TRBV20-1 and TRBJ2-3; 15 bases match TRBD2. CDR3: CSAYGLAGGTTSTDTQYF. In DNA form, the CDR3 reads TGCAGTGCTTATGGACTAGCGGGGGGGACTACTAGCACAGATACGCAGTATTTT.